Below, one T cell receptor beta chain is given with its context. Profiled with immunoSEQ multiplex PCR; TCRdb holds only in-frame clones, not every one. The table lists thousands of clones, 65% to 90% of them singletons. The sample comes from a study of blood T cell dynamics during melanoma immunotherapy. Time point here: week 3, after first cycle of checkpoint inhibitor. The TCR comes from a human donor with melanoma. The sequenced sample was blood, obtained from a patient treated with checkpoint blockade.

Written as DNA, the CDR3 is TGTGCCAGCAGCTTGCAGAGCGTCACAAACGTGGAGTACTTC. Residues: CASSLQSVTNVEYF. The V gene is TRBV5-6, the J gene TRBJ2-7; D call uncertain. Per germline, CDR1 SGHDT and CDR2 YYEEEE. The CDR3 length is 14 residues. V was trimmed by 1 base and J by 11 bases, leaving 19 bases between them.